The clone carrying this T cell receptor beta chain appeared a few times. This sample is part of a study of CD8 T cells in ankylosing spondylitis. TCRdb re-called the 5' RACE reads through MiXCR, storing one row per CDR3 protein. The sample holds about 270,000 distinct CDR3 sequences; roughly 32% are singletons and the top ten take roughly 4.2%. Trimming stripped 3 bases from V and 4 bases from J, with 7 bases between. CDR1 is KGHSH, CDR2 LQKENI, per germline. The CDR3 contains 13 residues. This TCR was sampled from a male donor with ankylosing spondylitis or in good health (not recorded which). Sequencing input: blood, either unsorted or a sorted T cell fraction (not recorded which). V is TRBV18 and J is TRBJ2-1; D call uncertain. The CDR3 protein is CASSPAQYNEQFF. CDR3 nucleotide sequence: TGTGCCAGCTCACCGGCCCAGTACAATGAGCAGTTCTTC.